This T cell receptor (beta chain) was sequenced for a study of T cell responses to AZD1222 COVID-19 vaccine. This table comes from immunoSEQ multiplex PCR, and its TCRdb copy is limited to in-frame clones, with some not included. Of over 65,000 clones in the sample, roughly 89% were seen once. The CDR3 runs to 13 residues. Trimming took 6 bases from V and 3 from J, leaving 9 bases between them. Germline assignment: CDR1 SNHLY and CDR2 FYNNEI. This sequence was found in an adult who received the AZD1222 COVID-19 vaccine. The V call is TRBV2, the J call TRBJ1-3; no clear D gene. The starting material was peripheral blood, obtained 28 days after the second AZD1222 dose. As DNA, the CDR3 is TGTGCCAGCAGCCCAGACCGTGGAAACACCATATATTTT. Translated: CASSPDRGNTIYF.